These 10 T cell receptor beta chains were all obtained from the same sample, sequenced in a study of OX40 agonist ivuxolimab in advanced cancers. Measured with immunoSEQ multiplex PCR; TCRdb has only the in-frame clones, and not every one. The sample lists about 100,000 clones; 70% to 90% were seen once. The sample in question was CD4+ or CD8+ T cells sorted from blood, obtained in a trial of the OX40 agonist ivuxolimab. These receptors were collected from an adult with an advanced solid tumor such as melanoma, head and neck, liver or kidney cancer.

The chain links TRBV7-8 to TRBJ1-2, with a weak D call TRBD1 (5 bases). The V end was cut by 5 bases, the J end by 7 bases, with 23 bases between. Germline-derived CDR1 and CDR2 are SGHVS and FQNEAQ. CDR3 length: 16 residues. The CDR3 spells CASSPGQVALPVGYTF. DNA of the CDR3: TGTGCCAGCAGCCCAGGGCAAGTAGCCCTTCCGGTTGGCTACACCTTC.

The chain joins TRBV7-9 to TRBJ2-3; D not resolved. Trimming took 1 base from V and 12 from J, leaving 8 bases between them. The CDR3 is 11 amino acids. Germline CDR1 SEHNR, CDR2 FQNEAQ (reference sequence). CDR3 protein: CASSLGTVQYF. Here the CDR3 DNA reads TGTGCCAGCAGCTTAGGTACAGTTCAGTATTTT.

The chain couples TRBV5-1 to TRBJ1-2, with D unresolved. Germline V gene lookup returns CDR1 SGHRS and CDR2 YFSETQ. With 4 bases removed from V and 4 bases from J, the gap between germline ends came to 14 bases. This CDR3 is built from 14 residues. The DNA for the CDR3 is TGCGCCAGCAGCCTGGAGGGCTCCCTCTATGGCTACACCTTC. Protein: CASSLEGSLYGYTF.

The chain joins TRBV6-5 to TRBJ1-2, with TRBD1 matching 9 bases. Trimming removed 7 bases from V and 2 bases from J; junction bases left unmatched: 5. Germline V gene data show CDR1 as MNHEY and CDR2 as SVGAGI. The CDR3 totals 14 residues. CDR3 loop: CASTLDRGNYGYTF. CDR3 nucleotide sequence: TGTGCCAGCACCTTGGACAGGGGAAACTATGGCTACACCTTC.

The J gene is TRBJ2-6, the V gene TRBV14; a possible D gene is TRBD2 (6 bases). Per germline, CDR1 SGHDN and CDR2 FVKESK. The V end was cut by 4 bases, the J end by 0 bases, with 25 bases between. The CDR3 spans 21 residues. The CDR3 bases are TGTGCCAGCAGCCGGCCGGGACTCCCGAGGGGAACTCTCTCTGGGGCCAACGTCCTGACTTTC. It encodes CASSRPGLPRGTLSGANVLTF.

This sequence joins TRBV5-1 and TRBJ1-2, with D perhaps matching TRBD1 (6 bases). The CDR3 has 13 residues. Germline CDR1 and CDR2: SGHRS and YFSETQ. Deletions cut 1 base from V and 3 bases from J, with 7 bases between. CDR3 coding DNA: TGCGCCAGCAGCTTGAGGGGGGACTATGGCTACACCTTC. Protein product: CASSLRGDYGYTF.

The chain employs TRBV5-1 and TRBJ2-7; tentatively, D is TRBD1 or TRBD2 (5 bases each). There are 14 residues in the CDR3. V dropped 2 bases and J dropped 3 bases, with 12 bases sitting between them. CDR1 and CDR2 from the germline V gene are SGHRS and YFSETQ. The chain's CDR3 is CASSFWDGDYEQYF. As DNA, the CDR3 is TGCGCCAGCAGCTTCTGGGACGGGGACTACGAGCAGTACTTC.

This chain joins TRBV7-2 and TRBJ2-1; the D gene could be TRBD1 or TRBD2 (5 bases each). The CDR3 is 13 amino acids. Germline assignment: CDR1 SGHTA and CDR2 FQGNSA. Trimming cost V 5 bases and J 15 bases, with 20 bases left between them. The DNA of the CDR3 is TGTGCCAGCAGCACCCTGGAGGAGGCAGGGAGGTTCTTC. This sequence encodes CASSTLEEAGRFF.

The chain is built from TRBV5-4 and TRBJ2-2; weak D call: TRBD1 (5 bases). The CDR3 runs to 14 residues. Trimming cost V 2 bases and J 6 bases, with 11 bases left between them. From germline, CDR1 is SGHNT and CDR2 YYREEE (reference sequence). CDR3 region: CASSFTQVPGELFF. The CDR3 DNA is TGTGCCAGCAGCTTTACACAGGTGCCCGGGGAGCTGTTTTTT. Variable domain in full (rest from reference TRBV5-4 and TRBJ2-2): ETGVTQSPTHLIKTRGQQVTLRCSSQSGHNTVSWYQQALGQGPQFIFQYYREEENGRGNFPPRFSGLQFPNYSSELNVNALELDDSALYLCASSFTQVPGELFFGEGSRLTVL.

This chain connects TRBV5-6 to TRBJ2-3, with 7 nucleotides matching TRBD2. Germline trimming cut 1 base from V and 2 bases from J; bases unmatched to any gene: 4. The CDR3 has 15 residues. Germline V gene sequence: CDR1 SGHDT, CDR2 YYEEEE. CDR3 protein: CASSLYGGNTDTQYF. CDR3 DNA: TGTGCCAGCAGCTTGTACGGGGGGAACACAGATACGCAGTATTTT.